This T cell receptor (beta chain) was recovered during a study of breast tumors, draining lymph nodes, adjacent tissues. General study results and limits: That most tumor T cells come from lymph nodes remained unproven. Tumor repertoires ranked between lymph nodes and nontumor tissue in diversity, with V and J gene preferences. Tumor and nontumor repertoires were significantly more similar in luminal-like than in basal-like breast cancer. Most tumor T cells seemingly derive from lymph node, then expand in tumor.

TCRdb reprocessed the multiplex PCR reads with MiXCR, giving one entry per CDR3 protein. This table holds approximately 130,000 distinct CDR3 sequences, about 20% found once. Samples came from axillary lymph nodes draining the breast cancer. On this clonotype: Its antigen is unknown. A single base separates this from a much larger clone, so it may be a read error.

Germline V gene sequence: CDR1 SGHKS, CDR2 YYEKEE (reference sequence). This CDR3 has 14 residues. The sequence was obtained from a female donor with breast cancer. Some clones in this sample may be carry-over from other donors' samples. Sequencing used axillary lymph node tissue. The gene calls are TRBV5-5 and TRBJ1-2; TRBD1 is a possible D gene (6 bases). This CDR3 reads CASSPARTVYGCTF. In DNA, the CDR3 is TGTGCCAGCAGCCCGGCAAGGACAGTCTATGGCTGCACCTTC.